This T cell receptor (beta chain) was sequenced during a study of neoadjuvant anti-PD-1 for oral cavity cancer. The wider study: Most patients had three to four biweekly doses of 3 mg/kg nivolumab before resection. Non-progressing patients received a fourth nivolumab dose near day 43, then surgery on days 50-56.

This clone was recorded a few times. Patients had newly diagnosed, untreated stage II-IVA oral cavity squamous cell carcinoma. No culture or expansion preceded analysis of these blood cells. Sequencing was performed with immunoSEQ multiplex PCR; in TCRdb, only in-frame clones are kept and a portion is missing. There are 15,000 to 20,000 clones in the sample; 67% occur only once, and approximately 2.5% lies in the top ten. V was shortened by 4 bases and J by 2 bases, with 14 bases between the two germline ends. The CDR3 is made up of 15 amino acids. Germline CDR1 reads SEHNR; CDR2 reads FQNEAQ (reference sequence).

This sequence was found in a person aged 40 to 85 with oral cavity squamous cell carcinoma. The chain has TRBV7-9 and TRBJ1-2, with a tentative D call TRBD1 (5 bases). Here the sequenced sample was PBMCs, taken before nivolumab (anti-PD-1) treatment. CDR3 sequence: CASSSTTVSNYGYTF. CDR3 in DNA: TGTGCCAGCAGCTCCACGACAGTTTCCAACTATGGCTACACCTTC.